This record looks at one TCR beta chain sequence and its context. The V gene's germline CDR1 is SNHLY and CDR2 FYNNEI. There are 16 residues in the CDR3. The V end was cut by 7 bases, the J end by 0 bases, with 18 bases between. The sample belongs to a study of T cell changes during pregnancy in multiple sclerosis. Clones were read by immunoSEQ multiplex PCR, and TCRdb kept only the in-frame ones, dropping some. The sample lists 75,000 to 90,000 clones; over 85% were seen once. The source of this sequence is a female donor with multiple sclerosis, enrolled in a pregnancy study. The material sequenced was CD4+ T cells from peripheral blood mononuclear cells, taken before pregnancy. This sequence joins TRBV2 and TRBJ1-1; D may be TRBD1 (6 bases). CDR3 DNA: TGTGCCAGCATGAGGGACATTGGATATGTGAACACTGAAGCTTTCTTT. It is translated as CASMRDIGYVNTEAFF.